The rows below give T cell receptor beta chains drawn from one sample of a study of tumor and adjacent non-tumor tissue in lung cancer. MiXCR, run by TCRdb on the multiplex PCR reads, gives a single entry per CDR3 protein. The sample holds some 120,000 distinct CDR3 sequences, 60% to 70% seen once. Sequencing was done on a sample of lung tumor tissue. The receptors were gathered from a man in his thirties or forties with non-small cell lung cancer. Each CDR3 is given with its conserved first and last residue. Each record gives: CDR3 DNA, CDR3 protein, clone size, V gene, J gene, D gene. The D gene is left open where the match is weak. Size is omitted from some rows. Given values are once, few, many or a class for expanded clones.

CDR3 DNA: TGTGCCAGCAGGGTATATACGGGAGCGAACACCGGGGAGCTGGTTTTT
CDR3 protein: CASRVYTGANTGELVF
clone size: .
V gene: TRBV6-2/TRBV6-3
J gene: TRBJ2-2
D gene: .

CDR3 DNA: TGCAGTGTTCCGAGAGGGCCTCGACAAGGAGGGAACACTGAAGCTTTCTTT
CDR3 protein: CSVPRGPRQGGNTEAFF
clone size: .
V gene: TRBV20-1
J gene: TRBJ1-1
D gene: .

CDR3 DNA: TGTGCCAGCACCAGGGACAGGGTGGATGACGAGCATCACTTC
CDR3 protein: CASTRDRVDDEHHF
clone size: once
V gene: TRBV12-3/TRBV12-4
J gene: TRBJ2-7
D gene: TRBD1

CDR3 DNA: TGTGCCACCCTCGGGGGGCCTAACACCGGGGAGCTGTTTTTT
CDR3 protein: CATLGGPNTGELFF
clone size: many
V gene: TRBV10-3
J gene: TRBJ2-2
D gene: .

CDR3 DNA: TGTGCCAGCAGCCCAGGGCCCAGGGTTGGAAGTCAGCCCCAGCATTTT
CDR3 protein: CASSPGPRVGSQPQHF
clone size: .
V gene: TRBV6-5
J gene: TRBJ1-5
D gene: .

CDR3 DNA: TGCAGTGCACTGGACAGGAAGCCCTACGAGCAGTATTTC
CDR3 protein: CSALDRKPYEQYF
clone size: .
V gene: TRBV20-1
J gene: TRBJ2-7
D gene: TRBD1

CDR3 DNA: TGCAGACCTCAGGGGGGCTCTGAAGCTTTATTC
CDR3 protein: CRPQGGSEALF
clone size: .
V gene: TRBV20-1
J gene: TRBJ1-1
D gene: TRBD1

CDR3 DNA: TGTGCCAGTAGTTACGGTACGGGTAGCAATCAGCCCCAGCATTTT
CDR3 protein: CASSYGTGSNQPQHF
clone size: .
V gene: TRBV6-2/TRBV6-3
J gene: TRBJ1-5
D gene: .

CDR3 DNA: TGTACCAGCAGCTTAATCCTAGCGGGCATTGATGAACAGTTCTTC
CDR3 protein: CTSSLILAGIDEQFF
clone size: .
V gene: TRBV11-2
J gene: TRBJ2-1
D gene: TRBD2

CDR3 DNA: TGCAGTGCTAGAGATCTCTTAAAGGGATACCCTAACTATGGCTACACCTTC
CDR3 protein: CSARDLLKGYPNYGYTF
clone size: once
V gene: TRBV20-1
J gene: TRBJ1-2
D gene: .

CDR3 DNA: TGCGCCAGCAGCCTCCGACATACAACTAATGATAAACTGTTTTTT
CDR3 protein: CASSLRHTTNDKLFF
clone size: .
V gene: TRBV4-1
J gene: TRBJ1-4
D gene: .

CDR3 DNA: TGTGCCAGCAGCTTGGATCTTAGGGGGGGAGAGACCCAGTACTTC
CDR3 protein: CASSLDLRGGETQYF
clone size: .
V gene: TRBV5-4
J gene: TRBJ2-5
D gene: .

CDR3 DNA: TGCACCAGCAGCCAAGACTTAGCGGGAGGGCCTGTTGACGAGCAGTATTTC
CDR3 protein: CTSSQDLAGGPVDEQYF
clone size: .
V gene: TRBV4-1
J gene: TRBJ2-7
D gene: TRBD2

CDR3 DNA: TGTGCCAGCAGCTCGACAGGGTCCGGAAACACCATATATTTT
CDR3 protein: CASSSTGSGNTIYF
clone size: many
V gene: TRBV11-2
J gene: TRBJ1-3
D gene: TRBD1

CDR3 DNA: TGTACCAGCAGCCAAGATGCGATAGCGGGAGGGCCGAGAAACATTCGGTACTTC
CDR3 protein: CTSSQDAIAGGPRNIRYF
clone size: .
V gene: TRBV4-2
J gene: TRBJ2-4
D gene: TRBD2

CDR3 DNA: TGCAGTGCCGGAGGCCAGGGGGCCCCGGGCAATCAGCTCCAGCATTTT
CDR3 protein: CSAGGQGAPGNQLQHF
clone size: .
V gene: TRBV20-1
J gene: TRBJ1-5
D gene: TRBD1

CDR3 DNA: TGTGCCTGGAGTCGGCTAACAGATACGCAGTATTTT
CDR3 protein: CAWSRLTDTQYF
clone size: .
V gene: TRBV30
J gene: TRBJ2-3
D gene: .

CDR3 DNA: TGTGCCAGCAGCCAGGGCGGGGATCTAGCGGGGCGCGAGCAGCTATTC
CDR3 protein: CASSQGGDLAGREQLF
clone size: few
V gene: TRBV11-3
J gene: TRBJ2-1
D gene: TRBD2

CDR3 DNA: TGCACTAGCAGGGGAGGGACTAGCGGATGGTCGGGAGAGCAGTACTTC
CDR3 protein: CTSRGGTSGWSGEQYF
clone size: .
V gene: TRBV10-2
J gene: TRBJ2-7
D gene: TRBD2

CDR3 DNA: TGCAGTGCTGAGCATCAGTCTGGAAACATCATATATTTT
CDR3 protein: CSAEHQSGNIIYF
clone size: .
V gene: TRBV20-1
J gene: TRBJ1-3
D gene: .

CDR3 DNA: TGTGCCAGCAGTCTTGGACTAGCGGGACTTATGTACTTC
CDR3 protein: CASSLGLAGLMYF
clone size: many
V gene: TRBV6-5
J gene: TRBJ2-5
D gene: TRBD2

CDR3 DNA: TGCAGAGCCACGGCGGGCCCTGAAGCTTTCTTT
CDR3 protein: CRATAGPEAFF
clone size: .
V gene: TRBV20-1
J gene: TRBJ1-1
D gene: .